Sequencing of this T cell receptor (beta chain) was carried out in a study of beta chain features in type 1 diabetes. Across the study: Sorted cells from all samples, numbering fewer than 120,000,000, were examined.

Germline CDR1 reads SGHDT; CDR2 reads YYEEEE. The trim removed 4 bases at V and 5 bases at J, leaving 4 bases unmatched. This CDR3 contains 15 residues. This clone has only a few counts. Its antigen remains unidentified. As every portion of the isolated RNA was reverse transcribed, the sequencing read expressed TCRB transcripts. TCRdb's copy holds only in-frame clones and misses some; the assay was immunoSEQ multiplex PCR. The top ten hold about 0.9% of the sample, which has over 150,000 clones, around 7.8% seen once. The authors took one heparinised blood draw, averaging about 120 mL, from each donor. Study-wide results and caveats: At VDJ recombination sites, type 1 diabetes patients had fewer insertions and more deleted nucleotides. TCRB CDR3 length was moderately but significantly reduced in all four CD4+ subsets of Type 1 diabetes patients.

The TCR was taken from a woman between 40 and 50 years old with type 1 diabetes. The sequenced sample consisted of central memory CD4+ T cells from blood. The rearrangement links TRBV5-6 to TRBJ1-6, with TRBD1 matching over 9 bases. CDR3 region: CASSRWTGDNSPLHF. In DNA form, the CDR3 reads TGTGCCAGCAGCCGTTGGACAGGGGATAATTCACCCCTCCACTTT.